This T cell receptor (beta chain) stems from a study of pediatric ulcerative colitis. The CDR3 spans 12 residues. The germline CDR1 and CDR2 sequences are SGHRS and YFSETQ. V was trimmed by 4 bases and J by 5 bases, leaving 7 bases between them. Assay: immunoSEQ multiplex PCR; the TCRdb copy retains only in-frame clones and omits some. The table lists about 64,000 clones, 77% of them singletons. To note about this clone: Its specificity is not known.

Findings and caveats of the study: Compared with controls, ulcerative colitis showed greater blood-rectum clone sharing.

The receptor's source is a boy younger than 18 with moderate ulcerative colitis. The sequenced sample consisted of blood. The genes are TRBV5-1 and TRBJ2-1, with D unclear. The CDR3 nucleotides read TGCGCCAGCAGCAAAACGGACAATGAGCAGTTCTTC. This gives the protein CASSKTDNEQFF.